Below are 22 T cell receptor beta chains sequenced from a single sample in a study of tumor and adjacent non-tumor tissue in lung cancer. The library came from three nested PCR rounds adapted from ARM-PCR protocols. TCRdb used MiXCR to reprocess the multiplex PCR reads, holding one entry per CDR3 protein. The sample has roughly 120,000 distinct CDR3 sequences, over 55% seen once. No cell sorting was done before RNA was extracted from the tissue. The normal lung tissue was taken more than 3 cm from the tumor edge. What was sequenced was distant non-tumor lung tissue. Receptor source: a man aged 55 to 69 with non-small cell lung cancer.

This clonotype was picked up many times. The rearrangement links TRBV6-1 to TRBJ1-3, with 9 bases aligning to TRBD1. The germline CDR1 and CDR2 sequences are MNHNS and SASEGT. The CDR3 length is 15 residues. V lost 4 bases and J lost 4; bases outside the gene matches: 5. Written as DNA, the CDR3 is TGTGCCAGCAGTGCTCGACAGGGGGTCGGAAACACCATATATTTT. It yields the protein CASSARQGVGNTIYF.

Worth noting for this clonotype: Being one base from a much bigger clone, this may be a read error. This sequence joins TRBV6-5 and TRBJ2-2, with 9 bases that match TRBD1. This CDR3 contains 15 residues. Germline V gene data show CDR1 as MNHEY and CDR2 as SVGAGI. The CDR3 sequence is CTSSSRDRAFGELFF. The CDR3 nucleotides are TGTACCAGCAGTAGCCGGGACAGGGCATTCGGGGAGCTGTTTTTT.

As to this clonotype: This clone may be a read error of a much larger clone one base away. The chain carries TRBV30 and TRBJ2-7, with D unresolved. The CDR3 runs 11 residues. Germline assignment: CDR1 GTSNPN and CDR2 SVGIG (reference sequence). CDR3 nucleotide sequence: TGTGCCTGGAGTGTGAGCTACGAGGAGTACTTC. Its protein is CAWSVSYEEYF.

In this sample, this clonotype turned up many times. The rearrangement joins TRBV29-1 to TRBJ2-7, with 7 nucleotides matching TRBD2. With V trimmed by 4 bases and J by 3 bases, 3 bases remained unmatched. Germline V CDR1 and CDR2: SQVTM, ANQGSEA. This CDR3 spans 12 amino acids. The CDR3 DNA is TGCAGCGTTGTGGCGGGAGTCTACGAGCAGTACTTC. This translates into CSVVAGVYEQYF.

Concerning this clonotype itself: At one boundary the junction diverges from the germline segment, which might be a read error. J is TRBJ2-7 and V is TRBV6-5, with 9 nucleotides matching TRBD1. From germline, CDR1 is MNHEY and CDR2 SVGAGI. The CDR3 loop spans 14 amino acids. CDR3 sequence (DNA): TGTACCTGCAGTTGGGGGACAGGGAGGAGCGAGCAGTACTTT. As protein: CTCSWGTGRSEQYF.

A word on this clonotype: One junction end disagrees with the germline gene, perhaps due to a read error. The gene calls are TRBV11-2 and TRBJ2-1, with D unresolved. The CDR3 has 9 residues. Per germline, CDR1 SGHAT and CDR2 FQNNGV. The CDR3 DNA follows: TGTGCCGCTGGGAATGGGCAGTTCTTC. Protein product: CAAGNGQFF.

On this clonotype: The final CDR3 position lacks the conserved phenylalanine or tryptophan, pointing to a likely read error. This chain uses TRBV11-1 with TRBJ2-7; D may match TRBD1 or TRBD2 (5 bases each). The CDR3 totals 14 residues. Germline V lookup: CDR1 SGHAT, CDR2 FQDESV (reference sequence). The CDR3 sequence: CSSNLEGTFSEQYY. Here the CDR3 DNA reads TGTTCCAGCAACTTAGAGGGGACCTTCTCCGAGCAGTACTAC.

Judged by abundance, this clonotype is medium-sized. The rearrangement uses TRBV11-2 and TRBJ1-5; no clear D gene. This CDR3 spans 15 amino acids. Per the germline V gene, CDR1 is SGHAT and CDR2 is FQNNGV. V was trimmed by 1 base and J by 0 bases, leaving 7 bases between them. The CDR3 is CASSLGMNSNQPQHF. CDR3 nucleotides: TGTGCCAGCAGCTTAGGGATGAATAGCAATCAGCCCCAGCATTTT.

The CDR3 DNA sequence: TGTGCCAGCAGTATCGGGGAGGGGGGAGCCAAAAACATTCAGTACTTC. It yields the protein CASSIGEGGAKNIQYF. This rearrangement joins TRBV12-3 or TRBV12-4 to TRBJ2-4, with a weak D call TRBD2 (7 bases). Trimming stripped 5 bases from V and 0 bases from J, with 14 bases between. The CDR3 covers 16 residues.

The sample holds one count of this clonotype. Relative to the germline gene, one junction end is altered; a read error may explain this. This chain uses TRBV10-2 with TRBJ2-6; a possible D gene is TRBD2 (5 bases). This CDR3 has 17 amino acids. The germline gives CDR1 WSHSY, CDR2 SAAADI. CDR3 sequence (DNA): TGCCCCAGCAGTGGAGGAAGCGCGATCTCTGGGTCCAACGTCCTGACTTTC. Encoded protein: CPSSGGSAISGSNVLTF.

This clonotype has only one observation. The chain couples TRBV6-6 to TRBJ2-2; D is undetermined. The CDR3 has 14 amino acids. Looked up from germline, CDR1 is MNHNY and CDR2 is SVGAGI (reference sequence). V was cut by 6 bases and J by 10 bases, with 18 bases left in between. The CDR3 protein is CASSHASNIVELFF. As DNA, the CDR3 is TGTGCCAGCAGCCACGCGTCGAACATCGTGGAGCTGTTTTTT.

This chain links TRBV7-9 with TRBJ1-3; a possible D gene is TRBD1 (5 bases). CDR1 is SEHNR, CDR2 FQNEAQ, per germline (reference sequence). The germline V and J ends were trimmed by 3 bases and 2 bases, with 20 bases remaining between them. The CDR3 totals 18 residues. The CDR3 reads CASSFGAVLHPPGNTIYF. The CDR3 DNA reads TGTGCCAGCAGCTTCGGGGCAGTCCTTCACCCCCCTGGAAACACCATATATTTT.

As to this clonotype: A read error is possible here, since a much larger clone lies one base away. The gene calls are TRBV12-3 or TRBV12-4 and TRBJ1-5; D is ambiguous. CDR3 size: 14 residues. V gave up 6 bases and J gave up 2 bases, with 11 bases separating them. Here the CDR3 reads CASSIGSGNQPQHF. CDR3 bases: TGTGCCAGCAGCATTGGGTCAGGCAATCAGCCCCAGCATTTT.

In the case of this clonotype: This sequence may be a read error, since a much larger clone differs from it by one base. This chain links TRBV12-3 or TRBV12-4 with TRBJ2-1; tentative D call: TRBD2 (6 bases). V was cut by 3 bases and J by 5 bases, with 11 bases left in between. This CDR3 is built from 14 residues. The CDR3 nucleotides read TGTGCCAGCAGTTTGGGGTCTAGCGACAATGAGCAGTTCTTC. It is translated as CASSLGSSDNEQFF.

Comments on this clonotype: One end of the junction fails to match germline, which may point to a read error. V gene TRBV28 combines with J gene TRBJ2-7; 8 positions agree with TRBD2. CDR1 and CDR2 (germline): MDHEN, SYDVKM. This CDR3 contains 15 residues. CDR3 sequence reads: CVSSLGLVGGYEQYF. CDR3 coding DNA: TGTGTCAGCAGTTTGGGACTAGTGGGAGGCTACGAGCAGTACTTC.

Of note for this clonotype: Since the CDR3 does not end with the conserved phenylalanine or tryptophan, this likely comes from a read error. The chain recombines TRBV12-3 or TRBV12-4 with TRBJ2-3; tentatively, D is TRBD1 (5 bases). The CDR3 runs 13 residues. The ends were cut back, 3 bases at V and 3 bases at J, with 7 bases in the middle. CDR3 nucleotides: TGTGCCAGCAGTTTTCCAGGGACAGATACGCAGTATCTT. It is translated as CASSFPGTDTQYL.

Of note for this clonotype: Being one base from a much bigger clone, this may be a read error. The rearrangement joins TRBV20-1 to TRBJ1-6, with 8 bases aligning to TRBD1. Germline V gene sequence: CDR1 DFQATT, CDR2 SNEGSKA (reference sequence). The CDR3 loop spans 15 amino acids. J gave up 8 bases and V 3 bases, and 9 bases lay outside the gene matches. As DNA, the CDR3 is TGCAGTGCTAGCGGACAGGGAGGGGATGATTCACCCCTCCACTTT. Its translation: CSASGQGGDDSPLHF.

In regard to this clonotype: This may stem from a read error, because a much larger clone lies one nucleotide away. The chain couples TRBV5-6 to TRBJ1-2; TRBD1 might be the D (5 bases). Germline V gene lookup returns CDR1 SGHDT and CDR2 YYEEEE. The V end lost 0 bases, the J end lost 4 bases, and 13 bases lay between the germline ends. The CDR3 consists of 15 residues. The CDR3, as DNA: TGTGCCAGCAGCTTGGACTACATGGGACCCTATGGCTACACCTTC. Its protein product is CASSLDYMGPYGYTF.

As regards this clonotype: The junction shows a germline mismatch at one end, possibly a read error. The chain links TRBV11-3 to TRBJ2-3; TRBD2 might be the D (5 bases). The CDR3 contains 14 residues. CDR1 and CDR2 (germline): SGHNT, YENEEA. In DNA form, the CDR3 reads TGTGCCAGCAGTTTAGGCGGGTACACAGATACGCAGTATTTT. This encodes CASSLGGYTDTQYF.

The rearrangement joins TRBV2 to TRBJ1-2, with D hard to call. This CDR3 is 13 amino acids long. Trimming took 7 bases from V and 0 from J, leaving 9 bases between them. Germline CDR1 reads SNHLY; CDR2 reads FYNNEI. For the CDR3, the DNA is TGTGCCAGCACCCCCGGGACTAACTATGGCTACACCTTC. Its protein product is CASTPGTNYGYTF.

This sequence joins TRBV20-1 and TRBJ1-6; 7 bases are shared with TRBD1. V lost 2 bases, J lost 13 bases, and 14 bases stayed unmatched. In germline, CDR1 is DFQATT, CDR2 SNEGSKA (reference sequence). CDR3 length: 15 amino acids. CDR3 in amino acids: CSARLLTDRTSPLHF. As DNA, the CDR3 is TGCAGTGCTAGACTTCTTACGGACAGGACATCCCCCCTCCACTTT.

On this clonotype itself: One end of the junction is discordant with germline, which a read error may explain. J is TRBJ1-1 and V is TRBV6-5, with 8 positions matching TRBD1. The CDR3 spans 14 residues. Germline assignment: CDR1 MNHEY and CDR2 SVGAGI. CDR3 DNA sequence: TGTGCCAGCAGTTACGGACAGGGTGACACTGAAGCTCTCTTT. Residues: CASSYGQGDTEALF.